The table lists the clone carrying this T cell receptor beta chain with a few counts. The antigen remains undetermined. Via MiXCR, TCRdb re-called the PCR reads, giving one row per CDR3 protein. The table includes over 550,000 distinct CDR3 sequences, over 25% detected once. The sample is drawn from a study of molecular identifiers for immune sequencing clone quantification. In germline, CDR1 is LGHNA, CDR2 YSLEER. This CDR3 is built from 15 residues. V was trimmed by 0 bases and J by 2 bases, leaving 10 bases between them. Study-wide results and caveats: Clones of above 20 RNA copies carried over 99% of effector molecules; in naive cells they carried under 1%.

The genes are TRBV4-3 and TRBJ2-5; D possibly corresponds to TRBD2 (7 bases). The sample taken for sequencing was naive CD8+ T cells from blood, with Jurkat cell RNA spiked in. As for subset: FACS-sorted CD8+CD4-CCR7+CD45RA+ naive T cells. The clonotype was recovered from a human donor in good health. Some libraries in this study had Jurkat cell RNA spiked in. The CDR3 region is CASSQDGGAQETQYF. CDR3 DNA sequence: TGCGCCAGCAGCCAAGATGGGGGGGCTCAAGAGACCCAGTACTTC.